This entry concerns a single T cell receptor beta chain. The antigen this receptor binds is unknown. It has no much larger one-base neighbor in the sample; base qualities were not kept. This entry is derived from a study of blood T cells in healthy people across ages (dated by TCRdb to the mid-2010s). In the study overall: In model experiments, template switching captured roughly one uniquely barcoded TCR beta cDNA molecule for every two T cells. Using deep sequencing normalized with unique cDNA molecular identifiers, the study measured how TCR beta repertoire diversity changes with age. The donors were split into four age groups: young (average about 15 years), middle-aged (39), aged (roughly 68) and long-lived (about 74). Two additional independent replicas of 1 million unique cDNA reads from the same blood draw were analyzed for two donors (one aged 18 to 29 and one aged 80 or older).

Libraries were made using 5' RACE. The listed sequencing device is Illumina HiSeq 2500. The second PCR ran for roughly 7 to 12 cycles and used a J-beta primer mix along with a sample-barcoded 5' primer. Each TCR beta cDNA molecule received a unique molecular identifier from a template-switch 5' adaptor carrying 12 random nucleotides. Each sample yielded at least 3 million CDR3-containing paired-end reads. All of the RNA was converted into first-strand cDNA using the Mint cDNA synthesis kit, with a TRBC-specific oligonucleotide serving as the primer. Following uracil-DNA glycosylase treatment, a first 18-cycle PCR with universal primers M1SS and BC2_uni_R was performed on all cDNA. The authors' pipeline ran thus. Each sample was normalized by randomly selecting 1 million high-quality reads, each carrying a distinct molecular identifier. Instead of being binned into consensus sequences, reads that shared molecular identifiers were thrown out. MiTCR, with a Q25 quality threshold and the strictest error-elimination algorithm, was used for CDR3 identification, clonotype clustering and error correction. A nonparametric unseen species model using Euler transformation provided a lower-bound estimate of total TCR beta diversity. Starting from the raw public reads, TCRdb applied fastp trimming at Q25, assembled clones with MiXCR and retained in-frame beta chains. Here each entry gathers all rows of one CDR3 protein and keeps the most common genes and DNA. TCRdb assigned the V and J calls; the authors' analysis was not used. Recorded for this sample are 800,000 or so distinct CDR3 sequences; 20% to 30% of them occurred a single time. The ten top clones hold around 3.6% of the sample.

Donors were a few dozen systemically healthy Caucasian individuals from Russia aged roughly 6 to 100 years. Around 9.8 milliliters of peripheral blood were collected from each donor into EDTA-treated Vacutainer tubes. Ficoll-Paque density-gradient centrifugation was used to isolate PBMCs, with at least 6.5 million per sample. Total RNA was extracted from PBMCs with Trizol reagent, with at least 5.5 micrograms obtained per sample. For every donor, an aliquot of PBMCs went through flow cytometry to measure the percentages of naive CD45RAhigh/CD27high T cells. Beyond this particular receptor, the publication reports: Conclusive comparison of naive and antigen-experienced compartments was prevented by the profiling of bulk unsorted PBMCs. Compared with the aged group, the long-lived group had more naive CD4+ T cells, fewer expanded clones and increased TCR diversity, suggesting age selection. As age increased, observed TCR beta diversity per million T cells dropped in a roughly linear way, and a significant reduction was already evident by age 40. Observed TCR beta diversity correlated strongly with the percentage of naive T cells measured by flow cytometry. Total diversity estimates from one million sequenced T cells were considered lower bounds and underestimates. Because donor CMV infection status was unknown, age-related changes in expanded clonotypes were potentially confounded.

Including cysteine and phenylalanine, the CDR3 has 13 amino acids. Just the 39-base CDR3 DNA is kept, in frame starting at base 1. V was cut back by 2 bases and J by 6 bases, leaving a gap of 14 bases between them. The germline V gene (reference sequence) provides CDR1 DFQATT and CDR2 SNEGSKA. These data also featured in a second study, about T cells of mothers and their children. The second source states: Nine systemically healthy Caucasian individuals served as donors, namely three mothers together with their six children. cDNA synthesis used all of the extracted RNA, with 1.5 ug of RNA in each 15 ul reaction. Sample barcodes and 2-4 random nucleotides were added via the M1S primer in the second PCR. Over 9.5 million TCR beta CDR3 reads were obtained for each mother, and about 3 million reads were obtained for each child. Thymic selection similarly shapes TCR recombination output in related and unrelated pairs, with minor effect from inherited differences. Normalized repertoire overlap was always found to be slightly, but never significantly, higher in related mother-child pairs than in unrelated mother-child pairs. No persistent microchimeric T cell clones were found, with a detection sensitivity of 80 to 100 clones per million clonotypes. The study used deep NGS to compare TCR beta repertoires of mothers and children, seeking features distinguishing related mother-child pairs from unrelated individuals. On average, the children were 11 +/- 4 years old, while the mothers were approximately 40 +/- 4 years old. After adapter ligation was performed with NEBNext reagents, the libraries were sequenced on an Illumina HiSeq 2000 with 100+100 nt paired-end reads. To avoid cross-contamination, the mother libraries and the child libraries were prepared a month apart and sequenced in separate runs. Between roughly 500,000 and 2,300,000 distinct TCR beta clonotypes were identified per donor. Naive TCR beta clonotypes were estimated from low-frequency clonotypes matched to each donor's FACS-determined naive share, without sorting.

Specimen: blood. The clonotype was recovered from a boy aged 5-17 years in good health. The chain links TRBV20-1 with TRBJ2-7, with a weak D call of TRBD1 (6 bases match). The CDR3 protein sequence reads: CSARRGGASEQYF. The nucleotides are TGCAGTGCTAGACGAGGGGGTGCCTCCGAGCAGTACTTC.